Shown below are 23 T cell receptor beta chains from a single sample sequenced in a study of a mutant IDH1 vaccine in newly diagnosed glioma. Measured with immunoSEQ multiplex PCR; TCRdb has only the in-frame clones, and not every one. The sample records 45,000 or so clones, roughly 79% being singletons. Specified time point: week 35, safety follow-up. In every dose of vaccine, 300 ug of mutant IDH1 20-mer peptide was given alongside topical imiquimod. Antigen specificity for these receptors is unknown. The source material was PBMCs, sampled from a glioma patient whose treatment included an IDH1 peptide vaccine. The source of these receptors is a woman aged 40-49 years with glioma. Some clones in this sample may be carry-over from other donors' samples.

V is TRBV28 and J is TRBJ1-3; no reliable D call. There are 12 residues in the CDR3. Germline V lookup: CDR1 MDHEN, CDR2 SYDVKM. The V end was cut by 1 base, the J end by 7 bases, with 5 bases between. In DNA form, the CDR3 reads TGTGCCAGCAGTTTATTGGATAACACCATATATTTT. It yields the protein CASSLLDNTIYF.

The chain has TRBV7-9 and TRBJ1-6; D may be TRBD1 (6 bases). The CDR3 contains 16 residues. Germline CDR1 reads SEHNR; CDR2 reads FQNEAQ (reference sequence). V lost 3 bases and J lost 4, with 13 bases in between. CDR3 sequence: CASSFGVQGYNSPLHF. CDR3 coding DNA: TGTGCCAGCAGCTTCGGGGTACAGGGATATAATTCACCCCTCCACTTT.

The chain is built from TRBV7-9 and TRBJ2-5; 7 bases agree with TRBD2. V gave up 4 bases and J gave up 1 base; unmatched junction bases: 15. The length of the CDR3 is 18 residues. Looked up from germline, CDR1 is SEHNR and CDR2 is FQNEAQ (reference sequence). The CDR3 DNA reads TGTGCCAGCAGCTATGACACTGGGGTAACGGGGGGCCAAGAGACCCAGTACTTC. This sequence encodes CASSYDTGVTGGQETQYF.

The chain links TRBV2 to TRBJ1-1; a possible D gene is TRBD1 (5 bases). The V gene lost 8 bases and the J gene lost 5 bases, with 15 bases spanning the gap. This CDR3 is built from 13 residues. Germline CDR1 and CDR2: SNHLY and FYNNEI. The CDR3 here is CASGTGIETEAFF. The CDR3 DNA reads TGTGCCAGCGGGACGGGGATTGAGACTGAAGCTTTCTTT.

This rearrangement joins TRBV14 to TRBJ1-1; no firm D call. The CDR3 contains 14 residues. The V gene lost 4 bases and the J gene lost 2 bases, with 11 bases spanning the gap. The germline V gene encodes CDR1 SGHDN and CDR2 FVKESK. The DNA of the CDR3 is TGTGCCAGCAGCCTCTCGCGGGCCAACACTGAAGCTTTCTTT. This translates into CASSLSRANTEAFF.

V usage is TRBV7-3 and J usage is TRBJ2-7, with D possibly called TRBD1 or TRBD2 (5 bases each). Trimming cost V 5 bases and J 6 bases, with 11 bases left between them. CDR1 SGHTA and CDR2 FQGTGA come from the germline V gene. The CDR3 has 12 residues. The CDR3 region is CASSVPRGEQYF. In DNA, the CDR3 is TGTGCCAGCAGCGTACCGAGGGGCGAGCAGTACTTC.

The rearrangement joins TRBV7-9 to TRBJ2-7; 8 bases align to TRBD1. V dropped 5 bases and J dropped 0; count of bases not matched to a gene: 3. The length of the CDR3 is 14 residues. CDR1 SEHNR and CDR2 FQNEAQ come from the germline V gene (reference sequence). In DNA, the CDR3 is TGTGCCAGCAGCCCGGGACAGGCCTCCTACGAGCAGTACTTC. Its protein is CASSPGQASYEQYF.

The chain recombines TRBV5-1 with TRBJ1-4; a weak D match, TRBD1 (5 bases). With 6 bases removed from V and 10 bases from J, the gap between germline ends came to 22 bases. CDR1 and CDR2 from the germline V gene are SGHRS and YFSETQ. This CDR3 spans 15 amino acids. The CDR3 DNA reads as TGCGCCAGCACCCAAACGCCGGGGGGTAGCGGAAAACTGTTTTTT. Protein product: CASTQTPGGSGKLFF.

The J gene is TRBJ1-1, the V gene TRBV2; D uncertain. CDR1 and CDR2 (germline): SNHLY, FYNNEI. The V gene lost 6 bases and the J gene lost 7 bases, with 21 bases spanning the gap. There are 15 residues in the CDR3. CDR3 loop: CASRSDKGPQVEAFF. DNA of the CDR3: TGTGCCAGCAGATCAGACAAGGGCCCCCAGGTTGAAGCTTTCTTT.

This clone was found once. This chain links TRBV28 with TRBJ1-2, with D uncertain. Trimming removed 8 bases from V and 4 bases from J, with 11 bases in between. Germline lookup yields CDR1 MDHEN and CDR2 SYDVKM. The CDR3 sequence is 12 residues long. CDR3 loop: CASSLGRYGYTF. The CDR3 bases are TGTGCCAGCTCATTAGGTCGCTATGGCTACACCTTC.

The chain combines TRBV9 with TRBJ1-2, with D unresolved. The CDR3 covers 11 residues. V lost 7 bases to trimming and J lost 4 bases, with 8 bases between them. Per germline, CDR1 SGDLS and CDR2 YYNGEE. The CDR3 is CASGSFYGYTF. In nucleotides, the CDR3 is TGTGCCAGCGGTTCCTTCTATGGCTACACCTTC.

The genes are TRBV18 and TRBJ1-2; D is unclear. CDR3 length equals 16 residues. Germline assignment: CDR1 KGHSH and CDR2 LQKENI. V was clipped by 0 bases and J by 0 bases, with 11 bases between them. The CDR3 reads CASSPPIAESNYGYTF. In DNA form, the CDR3 reads TGTGCCAGCTCACCACCTATCGCTGAATCTAACTATGGCTACACCTTC.

The rearrangement links TRBV6-1 to TRBJ2-1; tentative D call: TRBD2 (5 bases). The CDR3 totals 15 residues. Germline V gene lookup returns CDR1 MNHNS and CDR2 SASEGT. Trimming cost V 0 bases and J 4 bases, with 10 bases left between them. The CDR3 DNA is TGTGCCAGCAGTGAAGCAGGGCCGGGGTACAATGAGCAGTTCTTC. It yields the protein CASSEAGPGYNEQFF.

This clone was detected only a few times. This sequence joins TRBV7-9 and TRBJ1-2; D unclear. V shed 5 bases and J shed 8 bases, with 15 bases lying between them. The germline V gene has CDR1 SEHNR and CDR2 FQNEAQ (reference sequence). The CDR3 runs to 13 residues. CDR3 protein: CASSLNTLGGYTF. CDR3 nucleotide sequence: TGTGCCAGCAGCCTTAATACTCTGGGCGGCTACACCTTC.

The chain recombines TRBV18 with TRBJ2-2; no clear D gene. CDR1 and CDR2 (germline): KGHSH, LQKENI. The CDR3 runs 14 residues. Trimming shortened V by 7 bases and J by 1 base, and 10 bases separated the two germline ends. CDR3 amino acids: CASFRDQNTGELFF. DNA of the CDR3: TGTGCCAGCTTCCGAGACCAGAACACCGGGGAGCTGTTTTTT.

As DNA, the CDR3 is TGCAGCGTTGGTAATAACAATCAGCCCCAGCATTTT. Amino acid sequence: CSVGNNNQPQHF. The chain uses TRBV29-1 and TRBJ1-5, with D hard to call. Trimming left V 4 bases short and J 3 bases short, with 7 bases between. Germline loops: CDR1 SQVTM, CDR2 ANQGSEA. CDR3 length: 12 residues.

The V and J genes are TRBV5-4 and TRBJ2-6; 8 bases map to TRBD1. The CDR3 contains 17 residues. Germline loops: CDR1 SGHNT, CDR2 YYREEE (reference sequence). The J segment lost 3 bases and the V segment lost 0 bases, leaving 5 bases of the junction unmatched. The CDR3 here is CASSLGDRGRGANVLTF. DNA of the CDR3: TGTGCCAGCAGCTTGGGAGACAGGGGACGTGGGGCCAACGTCCTGACTTTC.

In this sample, this clone turned up a few times. This chain joins TRBV5-4 and TRBJ2-3, with 10 bases matching TRBD2. There are 17 residues in the CDR3. J lost 2 bases, V lost 2 bases, and 8 bases had no gene match. Germline V gives CDR1 SGHNT, CDR2 YYREEE (reference sequence). CDR3 sequence: CASSFLIAGGNTDTQYF. The DNA for the CDR3 is TGTGCCAGCAGCTTTCTGATAGCGGGGGGCAACACAGATACGCAGTATTTT.

This sequence joins TRBV11-2 and TRBJ2-7; TRBD1 aligns across 10 bases. The CDR3 runs to 14 residues. CDR1 SGHAT and CDR2 FQNNGV come from the germline V gene. V gave up 3 bases and J gave up 5 bases; unmatched junction bases: 4. The CDR3, as DNA: TGTGCCAGCAGCTTGGGACAGGGGATTGACGAGCAGTACTTC. Protein: CASSLGQGIDEQYF.

The V gene is TRBV20-1, the J gene TRBJ1-5; D not resolved. The germline CDR1 and CDR2 sequences are DFQATT and SNEGSKA (reference sequence). The ends were cut back, 4 bases at V and 3 bases at J, with 1 base in the middle. The CDR3 totals 10 residues. CDR3 in DNA: TGCAGTGCTAACAATCAGCCCCAGCATTTT. This gives the protein CSANNQPQHF.

The chain has TRBV6-6 and TRBJ2-1; 9 bases agree with TRBD2. Trimming removed 2 bases from V and 6 bases from J; junction bases left unmatched: 5. Germline assignment: CDR1 MNHNY and CDR2 SVGAGI (reference sequence). This CDR3 comprises 15 residues. CDR3 sequence: CASSYVAGALNEQFF. DNA for the CDR3: TGTGCCAGCAGTTACGTAGCGGGGGCGCTCAATGAGCAGTTCTTC.

This chain links TRBV10-3 with TRBJ2-2; no firm D call. This CDR3 contains 15 residues. CDR1 ENHRY and CDR2 SYGVKD come from the germline V gene. Trimming left V 4 bases short and J 4 bases short, with 13 bases between. The DNA of the CDR3 is TGTGCCATCAGTGGATCCTCTCCCCCCACCGGGGAGCTGTTTTTT. Amino acids: CAISGSSPPTGELFF.

The gene calls are TRBV28 and TRBJ2-5, with D possibly matching TRBD1 (5 bases). The CDR3 runs to 14 residues. Germline values: CDR1 MDHEN, CDR2 SYDVKM. V shed 4 bases and J shed 5 bases, with 14 bases lying between them. CDR3: CASSSWVRAETQYF. As DNA, the CDR3 is TGTGCCAGCAGTTCCTGGGTCAGGGCTGAGACCCAGTACTTC. The entire variable domain, with the rest obtained from reference TRBV28 and TRBJ2-5, is as follows: DVKVTQSSRYLVKRTGEKVFLECVQDMDHENMFWYRQDPGLGLRLIYFSYDVKMKEKGDIPEGYSVSREKKERFSLILESASTNQTSMYLCASSSWVRAETQYFGPGTRLLVL.